Listed below are T cell receptor beta chains from one sample, sequenced in a study of T cells in Graves' hyperthyroidism and ophthalmopathy. TCRdb reprocessed the multiplex PCR reads via MiXCR and lists one record per CDR3 protein. The table records about 770,000 distinct CDR3 sequences, 18% of them present only once. The sample consisted of blood. These receptors all stem from a woman aged 50 to 65 with Graves' hyperthyroidism that later progressed to Graves' ophthalmopathy. CDR3s include the opening cysteine and the closing phenylalanine or tryptophan. The D gene is left open where the match is weak. Size values are once, few and many counts, or a class for expanded clones, and some rows have none.

D | J | V | size | DNA | CDR3
TRBD1 | TRBJ1-1 | TRBV7-9 | few | TGTGCCAGCAGGCCCCCCATCGGACAGGGAAAGGTTGAGAACACTGAAGCTTTCTTT | CASRPPIGQGKVENTEAFF
- | TRBJ1-2 | TRBV9 | - | TGTGCCAGCAGCGTAGACAGGGCTCGTGGCTACACCTTC | CASSVDRARGYTF
- | TRBJ2-3 | TRBV19 | - | TGTGCCAGTAGTATAGGGGAGGATACGCAGTATTTT | CASSIGEDTQYF
TRBD1 | TRBJ2-3 | TRBV12-3/TRBV12-4 | - | TGTGCCAGCAGCCCACCGACAGGGCGGCGCACAGATACGCAGTATTTT | CASSPPTGRRTDTQYF
- | TRBJ1-2 | TRBV20-1 | few | TGCAGTGCTAGAGGTGGACAGTATGGCTACACCTTC | CSARGGQYGYTF
TRBD2 | TRBJ2-2 | TRBV12-3/TRBV12-4 | few | TGTGCCAGCAGTTTCGAGTCGGGGGGGGGCACCGGGGAGCTGTTTTTT | CASSFESGGGTGELFF
TRBD2 | TRBJ2-7 | TRBV12-3/TRBV12-4 | many | TGTGCCAGCAGTTTAGGGTTGGGCGGGGGAACCTACGAGCAGTACTTC | CASSLGLGGGTYEQYF
TRBD1 | TRBJ2-7 | TRBV7-9 | few | TGTGCCAGCAGCTCGGACAGGGCGAGGGAGCAGTACTTC | CASSSDRAREQYF
- | TRBJ2-3 | TRBV10-3 | few | TGTGCCATCAAGGGCGTTCGAGATACGCAGTATTTT | CAIKGVRDTQYF
TRBD1 | TRBJ1-5 | TRBV6-1 | - | TGTGCCAGCTCGGGACAGGGTTTGGGTAGCAATCAGCCCCAGCATTTT | CASSGQGLGSNQPQHF
- | TRBJ2-1 | TRBV6-2/TRBV6-3 | few | TGTGCCAGCAGTTACTCGAGAGGTGGCCTACGCCCCTACAATGAGCAGTTCTTC | CASSYSRGGLRPYNEQFF